This is a list of T cell receptor beta chains from one sample in a study of T cells in Graves' hyperthyroidism and ophthalmopathy. TCRdb processed the multiplex PCR reads anew with MiXCR; each CDR3 protein has one entry. The sample consists of about 640,000 distinct CDR3 sequences, more than 20% of them appearing once. Source material: blood. All receptors derive from a young man with Graves' ophthalmopathy. Both conserved end residues are part of each CDR3. D genes are given only for firm matches. The size field is filled for only some rows; it gives once, few, many or a size class.

d_call	clone_size	j_call	v_call	cdr3_aa	cdr3_nt
TRBD2	-	TRBJ2-1	TRBV27	CASSSPPGSGRGNEQFF	TGTGCCAGCAGTTCCCCCCCGGGTAGCGGGAGAGGGAATGAGCAGTTCTTC
TRBD1	few	TRBJ2-6	TRBV5-1	CASSSTGSSGANVLTF	TGCGCCAGCAGCTCGACAGGGAGCTCTGGGGCCAACGTCCTGACTTTC
-	few	TRBJ1-4	TRBV20-1	CSAPRGEDHFVKLFF	TGCAGTGCTCCGAGGGGTGAAGACCATTTCGTAAAACTGTTTTTT
TRBD2	-	TRBJ2-3	TRBV7-9	CASSLRASGRSTDTQYF	TGTGCCAGCAGCTTAAGAGCTAGCGGGAGGAGCACAGATACGCAGTATTTT
-	-	TRBJ2-2	TRBV5-1	CASSRQTENTGELFF	TGCGCCAGCAGCCGCCAGACAGAGAACACCGGGGAGCTGTTTTTT
-	-	TRBJ1-6	TRBV6-1	CASRKGPSSNSPLHF	TGTGCCAGCAGGAAGGGACCCTCGTCAAATTCACCCCTCCACTTT
-	many	TRBJ2-2	TRBV20-1	CSASGTNTGELFF	TGCAGTGCTAGCGGGACGAACACCGGGGAGCTGTTTTTT
-	-	TRBJ1-2	TRBV6-6	CASSYSGASNYGYTF	TGTGCCAGCAGTTACTCGGGGGCTTCTAACTATGGCTACACCTTC
-	few	TRBJ2-2	TRBV29-1	CSVRSGVNTGELFF	TGCAGCGTTCGTTCAGGGGTTAACACCGGGGAGCTGTTTTTT
-	few	TRBJ2-4	TRBV28	CASSLEVGQLAKNIQYF	TGTGCCAGCAGTTTAGAAGTCGGGCAACTAGCCAAAAACATTCAGTACTTC
TRBD1	few	TRBJ1-2	TRBV11-2	CASSLVTGQNYGYTF	TGTGCCAGCAGCTTAGTCACGGGACAGAACTATGGCTACACCTTC
-	-	TRBJ1-2	TRBV6-1	CASSWAQNYGYTF	TGTGCCAGCAGTTGGGCACAGAACTATGGCTACACCTTC
-	few	TRBJ2-2	TRBV3-1	CASTKDGATGELFF	TGTGCCAGCACCAAGGACGGGGCCACCGGCGAGCTGTTTTTT
TRBD2	-	TRBJ2-1	TRBV7-9	CASSPDPRTSGRVDEQFF	TGTGCCAGCAGTCCCGACCCACGGACTAGCGGGAGAGTCGATGAGCAGTTCTTC
TRBD2	few	TRBJ2-7	TRBV5-6	CASSFGTSGIHEQYF	TGTGCCAGCAGCTTCGGGACTAGCGGGATCCACGAGCAGTACTTC
TRBD1	few	TRBJ2-1	TRBV30	CGWGTGGSREQFF	TGTGGCTGGGGGACAGGGGGATCAAGAGAGCAGTTCTTC
TRBD2	many	TRBJ2-5	TRBV27	CASSPEPGGIETQYF	TGTGCCAGCAGTCCGGAACCGGGAGGGATTGAGACCCAGTACTTC
TRBD1	many	TRBJ1-3	TRBV30	CAWGFPGQGEGNTIYF	TGTGCCTGGGGCTTTCCGGGACAGGGCGAAGGAAACACCATATATTTT
TRBD2	-	TRBJ2-1	TRBV19	CASSIGSGNYNEQFF	TGTGCCAGTAGTATAGGGAGCGGGAATTACAATGAGCAGTTCTTC
TRBD2	-	TRBJ2-3	TRBV20-1	CSATPASGSPDTQYF	TGCAGTGCTACCCCGGCTAGCGGAAGCCCAGATACGCAGTATTTT
-	many	TRBJ2-1	TRBV30	CAGTVYNEQFF	TGTGCCGGGACCGTATACAATGAGCAGTTCTTC
-	-	TRBJ1-4	TRBV29-1	CSVERGGEEKLFF	TGCAGCGTTGAAAGGGGTGGGGAAGAAAAACTGTTTTTT
-	-	TRBJ2-2	TRBV9	CASSVPKAGTNTGELFF	TGTGCCAGCAGCGTACCCAAGGCAGGGACGAACACCGGGGAGCTGTTTTTT
-	-	TRBJ2-1	TRBV4-1	CASSQVGRVNHNEQFF	TGCGCCAGCAGCCAAGTTGGCAGGGTTAACCACAATGAGCAGTTCTTC
-	-	TRBJ2-4	TRBV18	CASSQEFKNIQYF	TGTGCCAGCTCACAGGAGTTCAAAAACATTCAGTACTTC
-	-	TRBJ2-5	TRBV10-3	CAISEVLTGSQETQYF	TGTGCCATCAGTGAGGTACTAACAGGGTCCCAAGAGACCCAGTACTTC
-	many	TRBJ1-1	TRBV30	CAWSWTALNTEAFF	TGTGCCTGGAGTTGGACAGCATTGAACACTGAAGCTTTCTTT
-	few	TRBJ2-7	TRBV10-3	CAISESGPGFSDEQYF	TGTGCCATCAGTGAGTCTGGTCCAGGGTTTTCGGACGAGCAGTACTTC
-	few	TRBJ2-1	TRBV4-3	CASSQPSSSYNEQFF	TGCGCCAGCAGCCAACCGTCAAGCTCCTACAATGAGCAGTTCTTC
-	few	TRBJ1-1	TRBV20-1	CSASPLGRLNTEAFF	TGCAGTGCTAGCCCTCTGGGCCGTCTGAACACTGAAGCTTTCTTT
-	few	TRBJ2-3	TRBV11-2	CASSLNPRGAGDTQYF	TGTGCCAGCAGCTTAAATCCCCGGGGCGCAGGCGATACGCAGTATTTT
TRBD1	-	TRBJ2-5	TRBV10-3	CAISEGQGLDF	TGTGCCATCAGTGAGGGACAGGGGCTTGACTTC
TRBD2	few	TRBJ2-1	TRBV2	CATGTSGRVSYNEQFF	TGTGCCACTGGGACTAGCGGGAGGGTCTCCTACAATGAGCAGTTCTTC
-	-	TRBJ1-5	TRBV30	CAWSPRGGPRQPQHF	TGTGCCTGGAGTCCTCGTGGGGGGCCGAGGCAGCCCCAGCATTTT
TRBD2	few	TRBJ2-3	TRBV20-1	CSAGTSGSISDTQYF	TGCAGTGCCGGGACTAGCGGGAGTATTTCCGATACGCAGTATTTT
TRBD1	many	TRBJ2-7	TRBV6-1	CASNLGQGGYEQYF	TGTGCCAGCAACCTAGGACAGGGGGGCTACGAGCAGTACTTC
TRBD2	-	TRBJ2-7	TRBV20-1	CSARTSGIFEQYF	TGCAGTGCCCGGACTAGCGGGATCTTCGAGCAGTACTTC
TRBD1	few	TRBJ2-3	TRBV20-1	CSGTVTGGLGTDTQYF	TGCAGTGGCACCGTCACAGGGGGCTTGGGCACAGATACGCAGTATTTT
-	few	TRBJ2-7	TRBV7-9	CASSQVGTPYEQYF	TGTGCCAGCAGCCAAGTAGGGACCCCCTACGAGCAGTACTTC
TRBD2	few	TRBJ2-3	TRBV30	CAWRGLAGGTQYF	TGTGCCTGGAGGGGACTAGCGGGAGGTACGCAGTATTTT
TRBD1	few	TRBJ1-4	TRBV7-8	CASSLAGAGGEAEEKLFF	TGTGCCAGCAGCTTAGCAGGGGCAGGGGGCGAGGCAGAAGAAAAACTGTTTTTT